This is a list of T cell receptor beta chains from one sample in a study of cytomegalovirus exposure and HLA in healthy donors. Profiling relied on immunoSEQ multiplex PCR, and the TCRdb table lists in-frame clones only, not all of them. The repertoire holds 140,000 to 150,000 clones, about 82% seen once, with around 3.7% in the top ten. The sample taken for sequencing was PBMCs. These receptors all stem from a male donor in good health and CMV-seronegative. Both conserved end residues are part of each CDR3. A D gene is named only where the DNA matches it firmly. A clone size is listed for some rows: how often the clone was seen (once, few, many), or a class if it is expanded.

cdr3_nt: TGTGCCAGTAGTATACGGGACAGGGAAACTGAAGCTTTCTTT; cdr3_aa: CASSIRDRETEAFF; v_call: TRBV19; d_call: TRBD1; j_call: TRBJ1-1; clone_size: few
cdr3_nt: TGTGCCAGCAGTGAGGGTCAACAGGTTTGGATAGAGACCCAGTACTTC; cdr3_aa: CASSEGQQVWIETQYF; v_call: TRBV6-1; d_call: .; j_call: TRBJ2-5; clone_size: few
cdr3_nt: TGTGCCAGCAGCTTGAGGCGCGGTTCGAATTTAAACACCATATATTTT; cdr3_aa: CASSLRRGSNLNTIYF; v_call: TRBV5-6; d_call: .; j_call: TRBJ1-3; clone_size: .
cdr3_nt: TGTGCCAGCTCCCAATGGCAGGGGCCTTATAGCAATCAGCCCCAGCATTTT; cdr3_aa: CASSQWQGPYSNQPQHF; v_call: TRBV18; d_call: .; j_call: TRBJ1-5; clone_size: .
cdr3_nt: TGTGCCAGCGGGCCGGGACAGGGGATTTCTTCAGAGACCCAGTACTTC; cdr3_aa: CASGPGQGISSETQYF; v_call: TRBV28; d_call: TRBD1; j_call: TRBJ2-5; clone_size: .
cdr3_nt: TGTGCCAGTAGTATTCGCAGGACAGGGCACTATGGCTACACCTTC; cdr3_aa: CASSIRRTGHYGYTF; v_call: TRBV19; d_call: TRBD1; j_call: TRBJ1-2; clone_size: .
cdr3_nt: TGTGCCAGCAGTTTCAAAGGGGGACCCTACGAGCAGTACTTC; cdr3_aa: CASSFKGGPYEQYF; v_call: TRBV27; d_call: .; j_call: TRBJ2-7; clone_size: .
cdr3_nt: TGTGCCAGCAGCTTAGATCTAGCAGTCTCTGGGGCCAACGTCCTGACTTTC; cdr3_aa: CASSLDLAVSGANVLTF; v_call: TRBV11-2; d_call: .; j_call: TRBJ2-6; clone_size: .
cdr3_nt: TGCGCCAGCAGTCGTGGACAGGGGGCTTGGAGCACTGAAGCTTTCTTT; cdr3_aa: CASSRGQGAWSTEAFF; v_call: TRBV5-1; d_call: TRBD1; j_call: TRBJ1-1; clone_size: once
cdr3_nt: TGTGCCAGCAGCCTCCGGGGGACAGGCAACGAGCAGTACTTC; cdr3_aa: CASSLRGTGNEQYF; v_call: TRBV7-8; d_call: TRBD1; j_call: TRBJ2-7; clone_size: .
cdr3_nt: TGTGCCAGCAGTGAAGCAGCGGGGGGGCCAGATACGCAGTATTTT; cdr3_aa: CASSEAAGGPDTQYF; v_call: TRBV6-1; d_call: TRBD2; j_call: TRBJ2-3; clone_size: .
cdr3_nt: TGTGCCATCAGTGAGTCGAAAGACAGGGGGCGGGCAGATACGCAGTATTTT; cdr3_aa: CAISESKDRGRADTQYF; v_call: TRBV10-3; d_call: TRBD1; j_call: TRBJ2-3; clone_size: .
cdr3_nt: TGTGCCAGCAGCCGGGAGGTGGCGGTGGGAGATAGGGAAGACTATGGCTACACCTTC; cdr3_aa: CASSREVAVGDREDYGYTF; v_call: TRBV5-4; d_call: .; j_call: TRBJ1-2; clone_size: .
cdr3_nt: TGTGCCAGCAGCTTGTGGGCAGGGACTAATGAAAAACTGTTTTTT; cdr3_aa: CASSLWAGTNEKLFF; v_call: TRBV5-5; d_call: .; j_call: TRBJ1-4; clone_size: .
cdr3_nt: TGTGCCAGCTCACCTCTAGCAGAGGCCGGGGAGCTGTTTTTT; cdr3_aa: CASSPLAEAGELFF; v_call: TRBV18; d_call: .; j_call: TRBJ2-2; clone_size: .
cdr3_nt: TGTGCCAGCAGTTTTGGGGGGGATGGATCACCCCTCCACTTT; cdr3_aa: CASSFGGDGSPLHF; v_call: TRBV5-5; d_call: .; j_call: TRBJ1-6; clone_size: once
cdr3_nt: TGTGCCAGCAGCTCCAGCTCAACAGGGATGGAAGGCTACACCTTC; cdr3_aa: CASSSSSTGMEGYTF; v_call: TRBV7-9; d_call: .; j_call: TRBJ1-2; clone_size: .
cdr3_nt: TGTGCCAGTTGGGACAGCTACTCCTACGAGCAGTACTTC; cdr3_aa: CASWDSYSYEQYF; v_call: TRBV28; d_call: TRBD1; j_call: TRBJ2-7; clone_size: .
cdr3_nt: TGTGCCTGGACAGGGGCTAGCACAGATACGCAGTATTTT; cdr3_aa: CAWTGASTDTQYF; v_call: TRBV30; d_call: .; j_call: TRBJ2-3; clone_size: few
cdr3_nt: TGCGCCAGCAGCCCCTTGCGGGAGGGCACTTATTACAATGAGCAGTTCTTC; cdr3_aa: CASSPLREGTYYNEQFF; v_call: TRBV4-1; d_call: TRBD2; j_call: TRBJ2-1; clone_size: .
cdr3_nt: TGTGCCAGCAGCCAAGATTTGGCTAGCGGGACACAATACTCCTACAATGAGCAGTTCTTC; cdr3_aa: CASSQDLASGTQYSYNEQFF; v_call: TRBV4-2; d_call: TRBD2; j_call: TRBJ2-1; clone_size: .
cdr3_nt: TGTGCCAGCAGCTTGGCCATTTGGACTAGCGGGGGGGAGCAGTTCTTC; cdr3_aa: CASSLAIWTSGGEQFF; v_call: TRBV5-4; d_call: TRBD2; j_call: TRBJ2-1; clone_size: .
cdr3_nt: TGCGCCAGCAGCCAGGGACCAGGGGGCACAGATACGCAGTATTTT; cdr3_aa: CASSQGPGGTDTQYF; v_call: TRBV4-1; d_call: .; j_call: TRBJ2-3; clone_size: .
cdr3_nt: TGCGCCAGCAGCCGGGACAGGGGACACACAGATACGCAGTATTTT; cdr3_aa: CASSRDRGHTDTQYF; v_call: TRBV4-1; d_call: TRBD1; j_call: TRBJ2-3; clone_size: .
cdr3_nt: TGTGCCAGCAGCTTGAGGCACCCCGGAAGAACTAGCGTCTCCTACGAGCAGTACTTC; cdr3_aa: CASSLRHPGRTSVSYEQYF; v_call: TRBV5-5; d_call: TRBD2; j_call: TRBJ2-7; clone_size: .
cdr3_nt: TGTGCCACCAGCCGCAGGGGCGTCTCCTACAATGAGCAGTTCTTC; cdr3_aa: CATSRRGVSYNEQFF; v_call: TRBV15; d_call: .; j_call: TRBJ2-1; clone_size: .
cdr3_nt: TGTGCCAGCAGTGAGACTACCGGGACTCCGAGGGTTGGCTACACCTTC; cdr3_aa: CASSETTGTPRVGYTF; v_call: TRBV2; d_call: .; j_call: TRBJ1-2; clone_size: few